The clone carrying this TCR beta chain was seen a few times. The sample is drawn from a study of blood T cells in healthy people across ages. CDR1 and CDR2 from the germline V gene are MNHEY and SMNVEV (reference sequence). The CDR3 is made up of 13 amino acids. V was clipped by 3 bases and J by 7 bases, with 9 bases between them. Primers used in a second PCR of about 6 to 11 cycles were a sample-barcoded 5' primer and a J-beta primer mix. One entry per CDR3 protein results from TCRdb running MiXCR on the 5' RACE reads. The profile shows about a million distinct CDR3 sequences, around 54% of them singletons.

The receptor's source is a woman aged 60-75 years in good health. The V gene is TRBV27, the J gene TRBJ1-4; D uncertain. The specimen sequenced was blood. The CDR3: CASSFAGFEKLFF. For the CDR3, the DNA is TGTGCCAGCAGTTTTGCGGGCTTTGAAAAACTGTTTTTT.